This T cell receptor beta chain was retrieved from a study of T cells in Graves' hyperthyroidism and ophthalmopathy. Overall study results and limits: Most expanded thyroid clonotypes above 0.001 also appeared in blood.

In the case of this clonotype: Its antigen is undetermined.

The germline V gene has CDR1 ENHRY and CDR2 SYGVKD. This CDR3 contains 14 residues. V was pared by 4 bases and J by 7 bases, with 3 bases of the junction left unmatched. It was RNA transcripts that yielded the amplified TCR beta CDR3 regions. RT-PCR in the first round (using the HTBI primer set) targeted the TCR CDR3. TCRdb ran MiXCR on the multiplex PCR reads and lists one entry per CDR3 protein. The repertoire consists of hundreds of thousands of distinct CDR3 sequences, with under 60% occurring once and the leading ten covering just over 8%. Patients aged 18 to 65 with hyperthyroidism were newly diagnosed, with duration under 2 months. Clinical symptoms, serum thyroxine and TRAb, thyroid ultrasound and orbital computed tomography together formed the diagnostic basis.

The sequenced material came from peripheral blood or thyroid tissue (not recorded which). This TCR was recovered from a woman in her late teens or twenties with Graves' hyperthyroidism. This chain uses TRBV10-3 with TRBJ1-6; 8 nucleotides agree with TRBD1. CDR3 sequence reads: CAISVTGANSPLHF. The CDR3 region has the DNA TGTGCCATCAGTGTGACAGGGGCGAATTCACCCCTCCACTTT.